Below, 9 T cell receptor beta chains from the same sample are listed, as sequenced in a study of CD8+ T cells in alopecia areata. Following RNA extraction, reverse transcription yielded cDNA that acted as the sequencing template. Sequenced by immunoSEQ multiplex PCR; TCRdb stores in-frame clones only, minus some. The sample consists of tens of thousands of clones, roughly 61% of them appearing once. Source: CD8+ T cells sorted from blood, taken at week 0. The source is a human donor with alopecia areata.

This clone was seen just once. This chain uses TRBV4-1 with TRBJ2-1; 12 bases map to TRBD1. Per germline, CDR1 MGHRA and CDR2 YSYEKL. With V trimmed by 4 bases and J by 5 bases, 6 bases remained unmatched. The CDR3 contains 16 residues. CDR3 DNA: TGCGCCAGCAGCCCCGGGACAGGGGGCCCCCACAATGAGCAGTTCTTC. This codes for CASSPGTGGPHNEQFF.

The V and J genes are TRBV7-9 and TRBJ2-5, with TRBD2 matching 7 bases. From germline, CDR1 is SEHNR and CDR2 FQNEAQ (reference sequence). The CDR3 is 17 residues long. The trim removed 5 bases at V and 1 base at J, leaving 13 bases unmatched. The CDR3 DNA is TGTGCCAGCAGCCGAAATCCCCCCAGGGAGGGCCAAGAGACCCAGTACTTC. Encoded protein: CASSRNPPREGQETQYF.

CDR3 nucleotide sequence: TGTGCCAGTAGAGTCACCGGGGAGCTGTTTTTT. The encoded protein is CASRVTGELFF. The V gene is TRBV19, the J gene TRBJ2-2; D not resolved. Germline V lookup: CDR1 LNHDA, CDR2 SQIVND (reference sequence). The CDR3 is 11 amino acids. V lost 6 bases and J 4 bases, leaving 3 bases between the germline ends.

J is TRBJ2-2 and V is TRBV7-6; D gene unclear. This CDR3 comprises 11 residues. Looked up from germline, CDR1 is SGHVS and CDR2 is FNYEAQ. V was shortened by 8 bases and J by 3 bases, with 4 bases between the two germline ends. The CDR3, as DNA: TGTGCCAGCGGGGACACCGGGGAGCTGTTTTTT. It yields the protein CASGDTGELFF. Using reference TRBV7-6 and TRBJ2-2 for the parts outside the CDR3, the full variable domain is GAGVSQSPRYKVTKRGQDVALRCDPISGHVSLYWYRQALGQGPEFLTYFNYEAQQDKSGLPNDRFSAERPEGSISTLTIQRTEQRDSAMYRCASGDTGELFFGEGSRLTVL.

This rearrangement joins TRBV5-6 to TRBJ1-5; D gene uncertain. The length of the CDR3 is 12 residues. CDR1 and CDR2 from the germline V gene are SGHDT and YYEEEE. V shed 2 bases and J shed 4 bases, with 4 bases lying between them. The CDR3 DNA reads TGTGCCAGCAGCTTCCCTAATCAGCCCCAGCATTTT. This encodes CASSFPNQPQHF. The full variable domain, rest sourced from reference TRBV5-6 and TRBJ1-5, is DAGVTQSPTHLIKTRGQQVTLRCSPKSGHDTVSWYQQALGQGPQFIFQYYEEEERQRGNFPDRFSGHQFPNYSSELNVNALLLGDSALYLCASSFPNQPQHFGDGTRLSIL.

V is TRBV9 and J is TRBJ2-3; D perhaps matches TRBD2 (5 bases). Looked up from germline, CDR1 is SGDLS and CDR2 is YYNGEE. V lost 3 bases and J 2 bases, leaving 19 bases between the germline ends. The CDR3 covers 17 residues. The CDR3 sequence is CASSAGYTPAPTDTQYF. CDR3 sequence (DNA): TGTGCCAGCAGCGCGGGGTACACCCCCGCACCCACAGATACGCAGTATTTT.

There are a few counts of this clone. The CDR3 nucleotides read TGTGCCAGTAGTATAGGCATGAACACTGAAGCTTTCTTT. Its translation is CASSIGMNTEAFF. The chain joins TRBV19 to TRBJ1-1; D gene unclear. CDR1 is LNHDA, CDR2 SQIVND, per germline (reference sequence). V lost 1 base, J lost 0 bases, and 3 bases lay in between. The length of the CDR3 is 13 residues.

This clone came up a few times. This same CDR3 is encoded by further DNA sequences in the sample. The chain recombines TRBV2 with TRBJ1-3; no reliable D call. Germline assignment: CDR1 SNHLY and CDR2 FYNNEI. V shed 6 bases and J shed 4 bases, with 13 bases lying between them. There are 14 residues in the CDR3. The CDR3 coding sequence is TGTGCCAGCAGCTTAGAGGGAACAGGAAACACCATATATTTT. Its translation is CASSLEGTGNTIYF. Full variable domain (rest looked up from reference TRBV2 and TRBJ1-3): EPEVTQTPSHQVTQMGQEVILRCVPISNHLYFYWYRQILGQKVEFLVSFYNNEISEKSEIFDDQFSVERPDGSNFTLKIRSTKLEDSAMYFCASSLEGTGNTIYFGEGSWLTVV.

The chain joins TRBV4-1 to TRBJ2-7; D uncertain. Between the trimmed V and J ends, which lost 0 bases and 3 bases, there was a span of 6 bases. The CDR3 consists of 13 residues. The germline V gene has CDR1 MGHRA and CDR2 YSYEKL. CDR3 nucleotides: TGCGCCAGCAGCCAAGATGCAGACTACGAGCAGTACTTC. Translating gives CASSQDADYEQYF.